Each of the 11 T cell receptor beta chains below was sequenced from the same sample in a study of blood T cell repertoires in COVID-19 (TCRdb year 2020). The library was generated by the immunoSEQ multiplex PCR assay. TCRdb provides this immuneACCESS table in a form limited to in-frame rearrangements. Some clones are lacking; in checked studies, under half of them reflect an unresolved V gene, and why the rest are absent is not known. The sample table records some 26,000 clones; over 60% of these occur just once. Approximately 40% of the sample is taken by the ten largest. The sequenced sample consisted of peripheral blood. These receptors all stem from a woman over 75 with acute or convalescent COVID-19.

The CDR3 DNA sequence: TGCAGCGTTCAGAACACTGAAGCTTTCTTT. Its translation is CSVQNTEAFF. The chain has TRBV29-1 and TRBJ1-1; unclear D gene. The V gene lost 5 bases and the J gene lost 1 base, with 2 bases spanning the gap. The CDR3 contains 10 residues. Germline values: CDR1 SQVTM, CDR2 ANQGSEA. Drawing the rest from reference TRBV29-1 and TRBJ1-1, the complete variable domain is SAVISQKPSRDICQRGTSLTIQCQVDSQVTMMFWYRQQPGQSLTLIATANQGSEATYESGFVIDKFPISRPNLTFSTLTVSNMSPEDSSIYLCSVQNTEAFFGQGTRLTVV.

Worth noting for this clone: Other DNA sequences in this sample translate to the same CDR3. CDR3 sequence: CASSQGGIYYTF. The CDR3 region has the DNA TGCGCCAGCAGCCAAGGAGGCATCTACTACACCTTC. The chain employs TRBV4-1 and TRBJ1-2, with D uncertain. CDR3 length equals 12 residues. The germline CDR1 and CDR2 sequences are MGHRA and YSYEKL. Trimming took off 1 base at V and 10 bases at J, with 10 bases between the two ends.

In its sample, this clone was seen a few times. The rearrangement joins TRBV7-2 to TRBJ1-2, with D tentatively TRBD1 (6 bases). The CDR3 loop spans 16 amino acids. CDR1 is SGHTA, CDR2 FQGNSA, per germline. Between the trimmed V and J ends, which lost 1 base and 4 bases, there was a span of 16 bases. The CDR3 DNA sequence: TGTGCCAGCAGCTTAGAGGCGGGGGGGCGCGGCTATGGCTACACCTTC. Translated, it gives CASSLEAGGRGYGYTF.

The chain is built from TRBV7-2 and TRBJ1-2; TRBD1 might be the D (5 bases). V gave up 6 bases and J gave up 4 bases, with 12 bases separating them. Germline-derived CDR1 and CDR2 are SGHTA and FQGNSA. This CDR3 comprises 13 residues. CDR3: CASSKGLSYGYTF. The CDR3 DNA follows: TGTGCCAGCAGTAAGGGGCTGTCCTATGGCTACACCTTC.

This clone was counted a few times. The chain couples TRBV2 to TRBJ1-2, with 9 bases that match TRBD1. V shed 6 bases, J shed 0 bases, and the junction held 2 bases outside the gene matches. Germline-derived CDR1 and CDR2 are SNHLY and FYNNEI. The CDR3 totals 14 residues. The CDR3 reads CASRGDRANYGYTF. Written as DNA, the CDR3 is TGTGCCAGCAGAGGGGACAGGGCTAACTATGGCTACACCTTC. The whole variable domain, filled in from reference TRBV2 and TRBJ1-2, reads EPEVTQTPSHQVTQMGQEVILRCVPISNHLYFYWYRQILGQKVEFLVSFYNNEISEKSEIFDDQFSVERPDGSNFTLKIRSTKLEDSAMYFCASRGDRANYGYTFGSGTRLTVV.

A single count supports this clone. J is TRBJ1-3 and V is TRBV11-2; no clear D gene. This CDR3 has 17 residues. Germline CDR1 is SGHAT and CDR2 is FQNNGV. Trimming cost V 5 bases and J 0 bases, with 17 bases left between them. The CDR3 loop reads CASSLSDPGSSGNTIYF. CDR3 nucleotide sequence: TGTGCCAGCAGCCTGTCGGATCCGGGGTCCTCTGGAAACACCATATATTTT.

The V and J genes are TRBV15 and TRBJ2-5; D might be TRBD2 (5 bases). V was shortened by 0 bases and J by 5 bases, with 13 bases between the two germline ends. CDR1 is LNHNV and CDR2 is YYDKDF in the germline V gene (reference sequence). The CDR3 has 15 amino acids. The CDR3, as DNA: TGTGCCACCAGCAGAGATTCACGGGATGTGGAGACCCAGTACTTC. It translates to CATSRDSRDVETQYF.

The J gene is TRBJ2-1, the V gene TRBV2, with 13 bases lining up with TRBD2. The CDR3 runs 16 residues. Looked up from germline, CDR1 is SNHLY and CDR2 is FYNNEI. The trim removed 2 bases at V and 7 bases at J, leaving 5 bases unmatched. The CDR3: CASSEIGLAGENEQFF. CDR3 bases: TGTGCCAGCAGTGAAATTGGACTAGCGGGAGAGAATGAGCAGTTCTTC. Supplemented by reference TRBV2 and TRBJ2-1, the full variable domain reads EPEVTQTPSHQVTQMGQEVILRCVPISNHLYFYWYRQILGQKVEFLVSFYNNEISEKSEIFDDQFSVERPDGSNFTLKIRSTKLEDSAMYFCASSEIGLAGENEQFFGPGTRLTVL.

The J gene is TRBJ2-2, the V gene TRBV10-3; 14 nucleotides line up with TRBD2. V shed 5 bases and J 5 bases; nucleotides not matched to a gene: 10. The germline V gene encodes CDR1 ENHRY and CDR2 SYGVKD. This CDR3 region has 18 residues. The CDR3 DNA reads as TGTGCCATCAGTCCCTCGACTAGCGGGGGGGCGGGAACCGGGGAGCTGTTTTTT. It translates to CAISPSTSGGAGTGELFF.

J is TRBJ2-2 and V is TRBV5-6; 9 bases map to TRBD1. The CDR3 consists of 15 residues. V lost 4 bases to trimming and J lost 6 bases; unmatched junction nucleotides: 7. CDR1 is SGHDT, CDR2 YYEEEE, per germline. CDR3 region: CASSPDRGHPGELFF. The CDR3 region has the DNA TGTGCCAGCAGCCCGGACAGGGGACATCCCGGGGAGCTGTTTTTT.

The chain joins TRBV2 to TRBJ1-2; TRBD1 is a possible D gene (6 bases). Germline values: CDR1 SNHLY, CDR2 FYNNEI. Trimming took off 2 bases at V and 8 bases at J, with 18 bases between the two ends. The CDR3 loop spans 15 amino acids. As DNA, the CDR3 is TGTGCCAGCAGTGAACTGGGGGCTCCCTCGGGGGGCTACACCTTC. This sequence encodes CASSELGAPSGGYTF.